The 18 T cell receptor beta chains listed next were all sequenced from one sample in a study of blood T cell repertoires in COVID-19. This table comes from immunoSEQ multiplex PCR, and its TCRdb copy is limited to in-frame clones, with some not included. The top ten clones hold roughly 16% of a sample with fewer than 130,000 clones, almost 80% of them seen once. The sequencing sample was made of peripheral blood. Receptors were obtained from a woman aged 80 or over with active or convalescent COVID-19.

The chain recombines TRBV9 with TRBJ2-1, with 8 nucleotides matching TRBD2. Germline V gene lookup returns CDR1 SGDLS and CDR2 YYNGEE. This CDR3 comprises 15 residues. V trimming: 4 bases; J trimming: 0 bases; junction bases outside the gene matches: 3. Here the CDR3 DNA reads TGTGCCAGCAGCCCAACTAGCGGCTCCTACAATGAGCAGTTCTTC. This sequence encodes CASSPTSGSYNEQFF.

This rearrangement joins TRBV12-5 to TRBJ1-1, with D tentatively TRBD1 (5 bases). V was shortened by 3 bases and J by 4 bases, with 12 bases between the two germline ends. Germline CDR1 and CDR2: LGHNT and FRNRAP. This CDR3 spans 14 amino acids. CDR3 sequence (DNA): TGTGCTAGTGGTTTTGATGTGGGGCGCACTGAAGCTTTCTTT. This sequence encodes CASGFDVGRTEAFF.

The chain combines TRBV7-2 with TRBJ2-3; maybe TRBD2 (6 bases). The CDR3 covers 15 residues. Germline lookup yields CDR1 SGHTA and CDR2 FQGNSA. The V end was cut by 6 bases, the J end by 0 bases, with 13 bases between. DNA for the CDR3: TGTGCCAGCAGACCCGCGGGGACTAGCACAGATACGCAGTATTTT. Encoded protein: CASRPAGTSTDTQYF.

The chain couples TRBV29-1 to TRBJ2-1; 13 positions match TRBD2. The length of the CDR3 is 16 residues. The germline V gene encodes CDR1 SQVTM and CDR2 ANQGSEA. Trimming cost V 7 bases and J 5 bases; bases outside gene matches: 11. The chain's CDR3 is CSGTPGLAGWNNEQFF. The CDR3, as DNA: TGCAGCGGGACTCCGGGACTAGCGGGGTGGAACAATGAGCAGTTCTTC.

This chain links TRBV28 with TRBJ1-5; a weak D match, TRBD1 (5 bases). CDR3 length equals 15 residues. In germline, CDR1 is MDHEN, CDR2 SYDVKM. V was shortened by 2 bases and J by 4 bases, with 12 bases between the two germline ends. CDR3 in DNA: TGTGCCAGCAGTTTACGGGGGGGAGGGAATCAGCCCCAGCATTTT. As protein: CASSLRGGGNQPQHF.

This clone has a single count. The V gene is TRBV3-1 (or the pseudogene TRBV3-2), the J gene TRBJ2-7, with D possibly being TRBD1 (6 bases). Germline V lookup: CDR1 LGHDT, CDR2 YNNKEL (reference sequence). V lost 3 bases and J lost 3, with 9 bases in between. The CDR3 is 13 residues long. The CDR3 DNA follows: TGTGCCAGCAGCCAGCAGGACAGCTACGAGCAGTACTTC. Translating gives CASSQQDSYEQYF.

The J gene is TRBJ1-3, the V gene TRBV6-5; 8 nucleotides agree with TRBD1. Trimming at V came to 8 bases and at J to 4 bases, leaving 10 bases not matched to a gene. The CDR3 loop spans 15 amino acids. In germline, CDR1 is MNHEY, CDR2 SVGAGI. CDR3 coding DNA: TGTGCCAGCTATCCGGGACAGGCGAGAGGAAACACCATATATTTT. Translating gives CASYPGQARGNTIYF.

The rearrangement uses TRBV30 and TRBJ2-7, with 13 nucleotides matching TRBD2. Germline CDR1 GTSNPN, CDR2 SVGIG (reference sequence). The V and J ends lost 2 bases and 7 bases, in that order; junction bases with no gene match: 8. The CDR3 spans 15 residues. The DNA for the CDR3 is TGTGCCTGGAGTTTTTGGACTAGCGGGAGTCAAGAGCAGTACTTC. This codes for CAWSFWTSGSQEQYF.

This chain links TRBV29-1 with TRBJ2-7; tentative D call: TRBD2 (6 bases). V lost 4 bases to trimming and J lost 4 bases, with 17 bases between them. Germline lookup yields CDR1 SQVTM and CDR2 ANQGSEA. The CDR3 extends over 14 amino acids. The CDR3 is CSVGRGRWSYEQYF. The CDR3 DNA reads TGCAGCGTTGGGCGGGGTCGGTGGTCTTACGAGCAGTACTTC.

The V gene is TRBV28, the J gene TRBJ2-7; 9 nucleotides agree with TRBD1. Germline V lookup: CDR1 MDHEN, CDR2 SYDVKM. Trimming at V came to 6 bases and at J to 2 bases, leaving 8 bases not matched to a gene. The CDR3 contains 15 residues. Here the CDR3 DNA reads TGTGCCAGCAGCTCAACCGGGACAGGGACCTACGAGCAGTACTTC. This translates into CASSSTGTGTYEQYF.

This sequence joins TRBV28 and TRBJ1-5; unclear D gene. Germline CDR1 and CDR2: MDHEN and SYDVKM. V shed 2 bases and J shed 0 bases, with 17 bases lying between them. The CDR3 covers 18 residues. Written as DNA, the CDR3 is TGTGCCAGCAGTTTAGGGAGAAGTGGAGATTATAGCAATCAGCCCCAGCATTTT. Translated, it gives CASSLGRSGDYSNQPQHF.

This chain links TRBV5-1 with TRBJ2-7, with 14 positions matching TRBD2. Germline trimming cut 4 bases from V and 6 bases from J; bases unmatched to any gene: 6. The CDR3 covers 15 residues. The germline gives CDR1 SGHRS, CDR2 YFSETQ. The CDR3 spells CASSQGLAGEFEQYF. CDR3 DNA: TGCGCCAGCAGCCAGGGACTAGCGGGAGAGTTCGAGCAGTACTTC.

The rearrangement uses TRBV18 and TRBJ2-1; tentatively, D is TRBD1 (7 bases). The V gene's germline CDR1 is KGHSH and CDR2 LQKENI. Deletions cut 3 bases from V and 3 bases from J, with 12 bases between. This CDR3 comprises 15 residues. CDR3 nucleotide sequence: TGTGCCAGCTCACCGGGGCAGGGGGGCTACAATGAGCAGTTCTTC. This sequence encodes CASSPGQGGYNEQFF.

V and J are TRBV14 and TRBJ2-5, with D tentatively TRBD2 (6 bases). Germline CDR1 and CDR2: SGHDN and FVKESK. The ends were cut back, 4 bases at V and 7 bases at J, with 19 bases in the middle. The CDR3 covers 15 residues. CDR3 sequence reads: CASSPGGGYVATQYF. Here the CDR3 DNA reads TGTGCCAGCAGCCCGGGTGGAGGGTACGTCGCGACCCAGTACTTC.

The chain joins TRBV6-1 to TRBJ1-6; 10 bases fit TRBD1. The CDR3 sequence is 19 residues long. Germline V gene sequence: CDR1 MNHNS, CDR2 SASEGT. V shed 3 bases and J 10 bases; nucleotides not matched to a gene: 18. CDR3 in amino acids: CASSEVFRLDGTGDSPLHF. As DNA, the CDR3 is TGTGCCAGCAGTGAGGTATTCAGACTCGACGGGACAGGGGACTCACCCCTCCACTTT.

The V gene is TRBV13, the J gene TRBJ1-2; D is possibly TRBD1 (5 bases). Germline loops: CDR1 PRHDT, CDR2 FYEKMQ (reference sequence). V lost 5 bases to trimming and J lost 6 bases, with 22 bases between them. The CDR3 spans 16 residues. CDR3 nucleotides: TGTGCCAGCAGCAGACGGGACTCCGAAACTGAGAATGGCTACACCTTC. Protein sequence: CASSRRDSETENGYTF. Based on the CDR3 plus reference TRBV13 and TRBJ1-2, the full variable domain is AAGVIQSPRHLIKEKRETATLKCYPIPRHDTVYWYQQGPGQDPQFLISFYEKMQSDKGSIPDRFSAQQFSDYHSELNMSSLELGDSALYFCASSRRDSETENGYTFGSGTRLTVV.

The chain has TRBV9 and TRBJ2-1; 7 nucleotides agree with TRBD2. The CDR3 has 17 amino acids. The trim removed 2 bases at V and 7 bases at J, leaving 15 bases unmatched. Per the germline V gene, CDR1 is SGDLS and CDR2 is YYNGEE. The CDR3 bases are TGTGCCAGCAGCGTGGACCTAGCCGGGGAGGGCCGAAATGAGCAGTTCTTC. Amino acids: CASSVDLAGEGRNEQFF.

V and J are TRBV2 and TRBJ1-6, with a weak D call TRBD1 (6 bases). V lost 5 bases and J lost 7, with 12 bases in between. CDR3 length: 14 amino acids. CDR1 and CDR2 from the germline V gene are SNHLY and FYNNEI. The CDR3 region has the DNA TGTGCCAGCAGTTATCAGGGGCCAAATTCACCCCTCCACTTT. It encodes CASSYQGPNSPLHF.